Below are 22 T cell receptor beta chains sequenced from a single sample in a study of follicular helper T cells after annual influenza vaccination. Time point noted: 2013-2014 season, 7 days after vaccination. Here immunoSEQ multiplex PCR was the method, and the copy in TCRdb shows in-frame clones only, minus some. Found here are 5,000 to 6,000 clones, approximately 90% of them singletons; the top ten hold 1.3% to 1.5%. Sequencing used CXCR5+ CD38- circulating T follicular helper cells from blood, obtained 7 days after influenza vaccination. Subset noted: circulating Tfh, non-naive CD4+CXCR5+PD-1+ (ICOS+CD38+ or ICOS-CD38-). Source of these receptors: an adult who received the influenza vaccine.

This rearrangement joins TRBV5-1 to TRBJ2-7; 9 bases are shared with TRBD2. The germline gives CDR1 SGHRS, CDR2 YFSETQ. The CDR3 consists of 15 residues. After removal of 4 bases from V and 2 bases from J, the junction contained 7 bases not matched to a gene. CDR3 DNA: TGCGCCAGCAGCCCCACTAGCGGGTCCACCTACGAGCAGTACTTC. As protein: CASSPTSGSTYEQYF.

The sample holds a few counts of this clone. DNA for the CDR3: TGTGCCAGTACCAAACACAGGGGATCGACTAATGAAAAACTGTTTTTT. It specifies CASTKHRGSTNEKLFF. The chain employs TRBV19 and TRBJ1-4, with TRBD1 identical over 7 bases. The V and J ends lost 7 bases and 2 bases, in that order; junction bases with no gene match: 10. Per the germline V gene, CDR1 is LNHDA and CDR2 is SQIVND (reference sequence). The CDR3 totals 16 residues.

This chain uses TRBV27 with TRBJ1-1, with D tentatively TRBD1 (5 bases). Germline CDR1 reads MNHEY; CDR2 reads SMNVEV (reference sequence). The CDR3 totals 12 residues. With 8 bases removed from V and 10 bases from J, the gap between germline ends came to 17 bases. CDR3 nucleotides: TGTGCCAGCCGAAAAGAAAAGGGGTCAGCTTTCTTT. Its protein product is CASRKEKGSAFF.

The chain uses TRBV6-1 and TRBJ2-1; 7 positions match TRBD2. CDR3 length equals 15 residues. Germline assignment: CDR1 MNHNS and CDR2 SASEGT. After removal of 2 bases from V and 2 bases from J, the junction contained 3 bases not matched to a gene. Here the CDR3 reads CASSEMGGTYNEQFF. CDR3 DNA sequence: TGTGCCAGCAGTGAAATGGGGGGGACCTACAATGAGCAGTTCTTC.

This rearrangement joins TRBV25-1 to TRBJ2-1; maybe TRBD1 (6 bases). The germline V gene encodes CDR1 MGHDK and CDR2 SYGVNS. The CDR3 loop spans 18 amino acids. V was trimmed by 4 bases and J by 2 bases, leaving 21 bases between them. CDR3 nucleotide sequence: TGTGCCAGCAGTGCCCCACCAGGGGTACGGGTTCCCTACAATGAGCAGTTCTTC. Encoded protein: CASSAPPGVRVPYNEQFF.

This clone was recorded once. The CDR3 DNA reads as TGTGCCAGCAGCGGACTAGCGGGGGGGGAGCTGTTTTTT. Its translation is CASSGLAGGELFF. J is TRBJ2-2 and V is TRBV9; 11 bases line up with TRBD2. The length of the CDR3 is 13 residues. Trimming cost V 3 bases and J 8 bases; bases outside gene matches: 0. Germline-derived CDR1 and CDR2 are SGDLS and YYNGEE.

The CDR3: CASSLKGRIYNEQFF. In DNA form, the CDR3 reads TGTGCCAGCAGTTTAAAGGGGCGGATATACAATGAGCAGTTCTTC. The chain couples TRBV28 to TRBJ2-1; the D gene is possibly TRBD1 (5 bases). Trimming shortened V by 2 bases and J by 4 bases, and 12 bases separated the two germline ends. Per the germline V gene, CDR1 is MDHEN and CDR2 is SYDVKM. The CDR3 spans 15 residues.

The chain combines TRBV18 with TRBJ1-3; TRBD1 aligns across 7 bases. CDR1 KGHSH and CDR2 LQKENI come from the germline V gene. V dropped 3 bases and J dropped 4; count of bases not matched to a gene: 6. This CDR3 has 15 residues. CDR3 sequence reads: CASSPSRGPGNTIYF. CDR3 nucleotides: TGTGCCAGCTCACCGTCAAGGGGGCCCGGAAACACCATATATTTT.

V gene TRBV19 combines with J gene TRBJ2-5, with 11 bases aligning to TRBD2. TRBJ2-7 matches the DNA end more closely, so the J call is doubtful. There are 13 residues in the CDR3. CDR1 and CDR2 from the germline V gene are LNHDA and SQIVND (reference sequence). CDR3 sequence: CASATSGRNEQYF. CDR3 sequence (DNA): TGTGCCAGTGCAACTAGCGGGAGAAACGAGCAGTACTTC.

This clone was recorded only once. The V gene is TRBV6-5, the J gene TRBJ2-3; 8 bases align to TRBD2. After removal of 7 bases from V and 1 base from J, the junction contained 7 bases not matched to a gene. Germline assignment: CDR1 MNHEY and CDR2 SVGAGI. The CDR3 totals 15 residues. The CDR3 DNA sequence: TGTGCCAGCAAAGACGGGGGGGCCGGCACAGATACGCAGTATTTT. This codes for CASKDGGAGTDTQYF.

The rearrangement links TRBV18 to TRBJ2-5; 9 bases line up with TRBD2. V was clipped by 6 bases and J by 6 bases; unmatched bases: 14. Per the germline V gene, CDR1 is KGHSH and CDR2 is LQKENI. The CDR3 is 16 amino acids. The CDR3 nucleotides are TGTGCCAGCTCCCCGGGCAGCGGGGGGTTCCGGCAGACCCAGTACTTC. It codes for CASSPGSGGFRQTQYF.

For this clone: The germline gene is not matched at one end of the junction; a read error may be the cause. The V gene is TRBV7-7, the J gene TRBJ2-6; tentatively, D is TRBD2 (6 bases). This CDR3 is 19 amino acids long. Germline CDR1 and CDR2: SSHAT and FNYEAQ (reference sequence). CDR3 sequence: CASSPTLTSTSSGANVLTF. CDR3 nucleotide sequence: TGTGCTAGCAGCCCGACTCTCACCTCGACTAGTTCTGGGGCCAACGTCCTGACTTTC. Complete variable domain (other parts from reference TRBV7-7 and TRBJ2-6): GAGVSQSPRYKVTKRGQDVTLRCDPISSHATLYWYQQALGQGPEFLTYFNYEAQPDKSGLPSDRFSAERPEGSISTLTIQRTEQRDSAMYRCASSPTLTSTSSGANVLTFGAGSRLTVL.

The gene calls are TRBV7-3 and TRBJ1-4; possible D gene TRBD1, 6 bases. CDR1 SGHTA and CDR2 FQGTGA come from the germline V gene. With 6 bases removed from V and 9 bases from J, the gap between germline ends came to 14 bases. The CDR3 length is 13 residues. The CDR3 sequence is CASSFRDTQKLFF. In nucleotides, the CDR3 is TGTGCCAGCAGTTTCCGGGACACACAAAAACTGTTTTTT.

V gene TRBV28 combines with J gene TRBJ2-7; perhaps TRBD2 as D (5 bases). Trimming shortened V by 6 bases and J by 1 base, and 16 bases separated the two germline ends. The CDR3 loop spans 15 amino acids. The germline V gene encodes CDR1 MDHEN and CDR2 SYDVKM. The CDR3 bases are TGTGCCAGCAGATCCTTTTCGGGGAGTTCCTACGAGCAGTACTTC. It specifies CASRSFSGSSYEQYF. Together with reference TRBV28 and TRBJ2-7, the CDR3 gives the full variable domain: DVKVTQSSRYLVKRTGEKVFLECVQDMDHENMFWYRQDPGLGLRLIYFSYDVKMKEKGDIPEGYSVSREKKERFSLILESASTNQTSMYLCASRSFSGSSYEQYFGPGTRLTVT.

This clone was detected only a few times. Written as DNA, the CDR3 is TGTGCCAGCAGCCAAGATGTCGGTTTCTCTGGAAACACCATATATTTT. Its protein is CASSQDVGFSGNTIYF. V gene TRBV14 combines with J gene TRBJ1-3; unclear D gene. Germline values: CDR1 SGHDN, CDR2 FVKESK. There are 16 residues in the CDR3. V was clipped by 0 bases and J by 0 bases, with 9 bases between them.

The chain carries TRBV5-6 and TRBJ2-6; TRBD1 aligns across 7 bases. The V gene end was trimmed by 3 bases and the J gene end by 10 bases; junction bases not matched to a gene: 10. The CDR3 is 15 amino acids. Germline assignment: CDR1 SGHDT and CDR2 YYEEEE. The CDR3 coding sequence is TGTGCCAGCAGCTCGGGACAGAAGTTAAGAAACGTCCTGACTTTC. Translation gives CASSSGQKLRNVLTF.

The CDR3: CASRLTGVNSPLHF. In DNA form, the CDR3 reads TGTGCCAGCAGACTGACAGGGGTGAATTCACCCCTCCACTTT. The rearrangement joins TRBV6-6 to TRBJ1-6; 8 bases are a match to TRBD1. J gave up 7 bases and V 6 bases, and 5 bases lay outside the gene matches. The length of the CDR3 is 14 residues. Germline assignment: CDR1 MNHNY and CDR2 SVGAGI (reference sequence).

The chain is built from TRBV7-9 and TRBJ2-3; a weak D match, TRBD2 (5 bases). Trimming removed 2 bases from V and 4 bases from J, with 16 bases in between. Germline CDR1 and CDR2: SEHNR and FQNEAQ (reference sequence). The CDR3 is 16 residues long. The CDR3: CASSLPMTNAPDTQYF. CDR3 sequence (DNA): TGTGCCAGCAGCTTACCTATGACTAACGCACCAGATACGCAGTATTTT.

The genes are TRBV6-1 and TRBJ1-3; D ambiguous. The length of the CDR3 is 16 residues. Between the trimmed V and J ends, which lost 2 bases and 2 bases, there was a span of 13 bases. Germline lookup yields CDR1 MNHNS and CDR2 SASEGT. CDR3 DNA sequence: TGTGCCAGCAGTGAAATGATGGTAGCGGCTGGAAACACCATATATTTT. Its protein is CASSEMMVAAGNTIYF.

This sequence joins TRBV2 and TRBJ2-1, with no clear D. Germline CDR1 SNHLY, CDR2 FYNNEI. CDR3 size: 12 residues. Deletions cut 8 bases from V and 5 bases from J, with 10 bases between. The CDR3 region has the DNA TGTGCCAGCGGTAGTAGAAACAATGAGCAGTTCTTC. Encoded protein: CASGSRNNEQFF.

V usage is TRBV10-1 and J usage is TRBJ2-7, with a weak D call TRBD2 (7 bases). The CDR3 consists of 15 residues. V was shortened by 6 bases and J by 5 bases, with 20 bases between the two germline ends. The germline gives CDR1 WNHNN, CDR2 SYGVQD (reference sequence). The CDR3 coding sequence is TGCGCCAGCAGCGACACGGCGGGGGCAGCTCACGAGCAGTACTTC. Amino acid sequence: CASSDTAGAAHEQYF.

V is TRBV13 and J is TRBJ2-5; 8 bases align to TRBD2. Gene TRBJ2-7 matches the end of the DNA better, so the J call may be wrong. This CDR3 spans 15 amino acids. Germline CDR1 and CDR2: PRHDT and FYEKMQ (reference sequence). The CDR3 DNA is TGTGCCAGCAGCCATGGGGGGCGGGAGGCCTACGAGCAGTACTTC. It codes for CASSHGGREAYEQYF.